This T cell receptor (beta chain) is from a study of cytomegalovirus exposure and HLA in healthy donors. Whole-study results and caveats: 87-base-pair reads could not separate some V segments, including TRBV6-2 and TRBV6-3. It was in a later analysis that TCR association rates were seen to vary by HLA locus, highest for DRB1 and lowest for HLA-C. Analyzed later, most CMV-associated TCR beta chains appeared HLA-restricted. Reportedly, HLA-A and HLA-B alleles of most subjects were accurately predicted from TCR beta.

Comment on this clone: The antigen is unknown.

Amplification used 60 Vbeta primers and 13 Jbeta primers. Sequencing was performed with immunoSEQ multiplex PCR; in TCRdb, only in-frame clones are kept and a portion is missing. The sample yields 200,000 to 250,000 clones, 82% seen once. Germline values: CDR1 MNHNS, CDR2 SASEGT. The CDR3 spans 13 residues. The sequencing input was PBMCs. J is TRBJ1-1 and V is TRBV6-1, with a possible D match to TRBD1 (6 bases). The source of this sequence is a woman between 35 and 50 years old in good health and CMV-seronegative. CDR3 residues: CALNRVGNTEAFF. CDR3 in DNA: TGTGCTTTAAACAGGGTCGGGAACACTGAAGCTTTCTTT.